The clone carrying this T cell receptor beta chain has a single count. This sample was included in a study of blood T cell repertoires in COVID-19. Germline V lookup: CDR1 MNHEY, CDR2 SVGAGI. The CDR3 runs to 14 residues. J gave up 0 bases and V 6 bases, and 4 bases lay outside the gene matches. Assay: immunoSEQ multiplex PCR; the TCRdb copy retains only in-frame clones and omits some. The sample lists tens of thousands of clones; around 83% were seen once. Sequenced material: peripheral blood. The TCR sequence derives from a man in his 60s with acute or convalescent COVID-19. The chain combines TRBV6-5 with TRBJ1-1; TRBD1 aligns across 7 bases. The CDR3 coding sequence is TGTGCCAGCAGGCGGGACAGCTTGAACACTGAAGCTTTCTTT. Translated: CASRRDSLNTEAFF.